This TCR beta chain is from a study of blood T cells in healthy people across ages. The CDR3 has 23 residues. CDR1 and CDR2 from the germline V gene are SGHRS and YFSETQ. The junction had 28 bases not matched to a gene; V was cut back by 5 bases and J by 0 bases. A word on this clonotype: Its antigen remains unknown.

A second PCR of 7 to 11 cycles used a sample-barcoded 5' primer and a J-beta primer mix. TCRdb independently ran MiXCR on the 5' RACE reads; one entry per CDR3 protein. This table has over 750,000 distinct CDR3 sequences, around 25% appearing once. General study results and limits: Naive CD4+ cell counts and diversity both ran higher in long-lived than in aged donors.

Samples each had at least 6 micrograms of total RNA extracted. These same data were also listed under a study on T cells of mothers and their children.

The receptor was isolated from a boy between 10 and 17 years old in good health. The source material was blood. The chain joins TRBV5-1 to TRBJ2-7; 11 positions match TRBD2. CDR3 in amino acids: CASSRGFGLAGGGDKRYSYEQYF. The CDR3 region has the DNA TGCGCCAGCAGTCGAGGGTTCGGCCTAGCGGGAGGAGGAGATAAGCGGTACTCCTACGAGCAGTACTTC.